A single sample gave rise to the 24 T cell receptor beta chains below, sequenced in a study of T-cell reconstitution after alpha-beta-depleted transplantation in children. For TCRbeta, the library was prepared with unique molecular identifiers. TCRdb called the PCR reads again in MiXCR, with one record for every CDR3 protein. The table shows 81,000 or so distinct CDR3 sequences, with around a sixth occurring only once. Sequenced here: PBMCs, mostly from graft donor cells, sampled 180 days after TCRalphabeta/CD19-depleted stem cell transplant. All receptors come from a male patient aged 2 to 10 who had a stem cell transplant for acute lymphoblastic leukemia, so the T cells may come from the graft donor.

The chain links TRBV5-1 to TRBJ2-7; TRBD2 might be the D (5 bases). Trimming removed 3 bases at V and 6 bases at J, with 13 bases between. The V gene's germline CDR1 is SGHRS and CDR2 YFSETQ. The CDR3 is 13 amino acids. This chain's CDR3 is CASSSRGVSEQYF. Here the CDR3 DNA reads TGCGCCAGCAGCTCACGGGGAGTCTCCGAGCAGTACTTC.

This clonotype was seen a few times. The J gene is TRBJ1-1, the V gene TRBV18, with D uncertain. Per the germline V gene, CDR1 is KGHSH and CDR2 is LQKENI. This CDR3 spans 14 amino acids. V lost 5 bases, J lost 1 base, and 11 bases lay in between. CDR3 bases: TGTGCCAGCTCATCCGGACTCCGGAACACTGAAGCTTTCTTT. This translates into CASSSGLRNTEAFF.

This clonotype was detected a few times. This rearrangement joins TRBV20-1 to TRBJ1-2; 7 bases are a match to TRBD1. V lost 3 bases to trimming and J lost 2 bases; unmatched junction nucleotides: 6. CDR1 and CDR2 (germline): DFQATT, SNEGSKA (reference sequence). This CDR3 has 14 amino acids. Here the CDR3 DNA reads TGCAGTGCTAGTATGGGACAGTGGAACTATGGCTACACCTTC. This sequence encodes CSASMGQWNYGYTF.

The chain employs TRBV4-2 and TRBJ1-3; D uncertain. The CDR3 length is 17 residues. V was shortened by 0 bases and J by 0 bases, with 12 bases between the two germline ends. CDR1 is LGHNA, CDR2 YNFKEQ, per germline. CDR3 sequence: CASSQDRAVFSGNTIYF. In DNA, the CDR3 is TGTGCCAGCAGCCAAGATAGGGCAGTCTTCTCTGGAAACACCATATATTTT.

This clonotype was recorded a few times. The chain carries TRBV11-2 and TRBJ2-5; perhaps TRBD2 as D (6 bases). This CDR3 contains 13 residues. Germline V gene sequence: CDR1 SGHAT, CDR2 FQNNGV. The V and J ends lost 5 bases and 3 bases respectively, with 10 bases between them. The CDR3 is CASSPRREETQYF. CDR3 sequence (DNA): TGTGCCAGCAGCCCGCGGAGGGAAGAGACCCAGTACTTC.

The gene calls are TRBV11-2 and TRBJ2-1; D ambiguous. The germline V gene encodes CDR1 SGHAT and CDR2 FQNNGV. The CDR3 extends over 15 amino acids. V lost 2 bases and J lost 0, with 8 bases in between. In DNA form, the CDR3 reads TGTGCCAGCAGCTTACTGGGGTCCTCCTACAATGAGCAGTTCTTC. Translating it yields CASSLLGSSYNEQFF. Filled out from reference TRBV11-2 and TRBJ2-1, the complete variable domain reads EAGVAQSPRYKIIEKRQSVAFWCNPISGHATLYWYQQILGQGPKLLIQFQNNGVVDDSQLPKDRFSAERLKGVDSTLKIQPAKLEDSAVYLCASSLLGSSYNEQFFGPGTRLTVL.

The chain employs TRBV7-2 and TRBJ1-6, with D uncertain. In germline, CDR1 is SGHTA, CDR2 FQGNSA. The CDR3 runs 16 residues. V was clipped by 5 bases and J by 0 bases, with 11 bases between them. The CDR3 loop reads CASSGVISSYNSPLHF. CDR3 bases: TGTGCCAGCAGCGGGGTTATTAGCTCCTATAATTCACCCCTCCACTTT.

V gene TRBV5-1 combines with J gene TRBJ1-1; TRBD1 agrees at 7 bases. The CDR3 spans 12 residues. Losses at the gene ends were 3 bases for V and 7 bases for J; bases not matched to a gene: 3. Per the germline V gene, CDR1 is SGHRS and CDR2 is YFSETQ. The CDR3 DNA is TGCGCCAGCAGCTACCGGGACAGTGAAGCTTTCTTT. Its translation: CASSYRDSEAFF.

This clonotype was seen at least ten times. CDR3 region: CASSPGQGNGYTF. As DNA, the CDR3 is TGTGCCAGCAGTCCTGGACAGGGTAATGGCTACACCTTC. This chain joins TRBV12-3 or TRBV12-4 and TRBJ1-2; TRBD1 aligns across 8 bases. The CDR3 is 13 residues long. The J segment lost 6 bases and the V segment lost 5 bases, leaving 5 bases of the junction unmatched.

This clonotype was seen only a few times. The V gene is TRBV6-1, the J gene TRBJ2-7; no reliable D call. CDR1 and CDR2 from the germline V gene are MNHNS and SASEGT. V gave up 5 bases and J gave up 6 bases, with 20 bases separating them. This CDR3 spans 15 amino acids. The CDR3 region is CASSPRPSPRSEQYF. Here the CDR3 DNA reads TGTGCCAGCAGTCCGAGACCTTCTCCACGGAGCGAGCAGTACTTC.

Notes on this clonotype: At one end, the junction sequence differs from germline, possibly due to a read error. J is TRBJ2-1 and V is TRBV5-1; D is possibly TRBD1 (5 bases). This CDR3 spans 16 amino acids. Germline CDR1 and CDR2: SGHRS and YFSETQ. CDR3 bases: TGCGCCAGCAGCCGGGCGGACCTTCCAGGGTACAATGAGCAGCTCTTC. This translates into CASSRADLPGYNEQLF. The complete variable domain, with remaining parts taken from reference TRBV5-1 and TRBJ2-1, reads KAGVTQTPRYLIKTRGQQVTLSCSPISGHRSVSWYQQTPGQGLQFLFEYFSETQRNKGNFPGRFSGRQFSNSRSEMNVSTLELGDSALYLCASSRADLPGYNEQLFGPGTRLTVL.

In its sample, this clonotype was seen many times. The rearrangement links TRBV5-1 to TRBJ1-3; D is perhaps TRBD1 (5 bases). Germline lookup yields CDR1 SGHRS and CDR2 YFSETQ. V gave up 0 bases and J gave up 2 bases, with 6 bases separating them. This CDR3 is 14 amino acids long. This CDR3 reads CASSLAGTGNTIYF. CDR3 bases: TGCGCCAGCAGCTTGGCAGGGACTGGAAACACCATATATTTT.

This clonotype was counted many times. The chain is built from TRBV5-6 and TRBJ2-1, with D hard to call. The CDR3 has 11 residues. Germline CDR1 is SGHDT and CDR2 is YYEEEE. Between the trimmed V and J ends, which lost 4 bases and 5 bases, there was a span of 4 bases. CDR3 nucleotides: TGTGCCAGCAGCCTTAACAATGAGCAGTTCTTC. Protein: CASSLNNEQFF. Variable domain in full (rest from reference TRBV5-6 and TRBJ2-1): DAGVTQSPTHLIKTRGQQVTLRCSPKSGHDTVSWYQQALGQGPQFIFQYYEEEERQRGNFPDRFSGHQFPNYSSELNVNALLLGDSALYLCASSLNNEQFFGPGTRLTVL.

This clonotype was observed a handful of times. The chain couples TRBV20-1 to TRBJ1-5, with D maybe TRBD1 (5 bases). Trimming removed 0 bases from V and 4 bases from J, with 16 bases in between. Germline V gene lookup returns CDR1 DFQATT and CDR2 SNEGSKA (reference sequence). This CDR3 contains 16 residues. The CDR3: CSARELGQGLNQPQHF. The DNA for the CDR3 is TGCAGTGCTAGAGAGTTAGGGCAGGGTCTAAATCAGCCCCAGCATTTT.

This clonotype showed up many times. The chain recombines TRBV7-2 with TRBJ2-7; no definite D call. Germline V gene data show CDR1 as SGHTA and CDR2 as FQGNSA. CDR3 size: 12 residues. Trimming removed 1 base from V and 0 bases from J, with 1 base in between. The CDR3: CASSLVSYEQYF. Written as DNA, the CDR3 is TGTGCCAGCAGCTTAGTCTCCTACGAGCAGTACTTC. The variable domain in full, completed from reference TRBV7-2 and TRBJ2-7, reads GAGVSQSPSNKVTEKGKDVELRCDPISGHTALYWYRQSLGQGLEFLIYFQGNSAPDKSGLPSDRFSAERTGGSVSTLTIQRTQQEDSAVYLCASSLVSYEQYFGPGTRLTVT.

Only a few counts were recorded for this clonotype. V and J are TRBV7-2 and TRBJ2-1, with a tentative D call TRBD1 (7 bases). This CDR3 spans 17 amino acids. V was clipped by 1 base and J by 6 bases, with 19 bases between them. The germline V gene encodes CDR1 SGHTA and CDR2 FQGNSA. As DNA, the CDR3 is TGTGCCAGCAGCTTAGTACCAGGGGGGAATTTGGCCAATGAGCAGTTCTTC. This encodes CASSLVPGGNLANEQFF.

The genes are TRBV7-2 and TRBJ2-7; the D gene could be TRBD1 or TRBD2 (5 bases each). The CDR3 is made up of 13 amino acids. From germline, CDR1 is SGHTA and CDR2 FQGNSA. V lost 5 bases to trimming and J lost 2 bases, with 10 bases between them. The CDR3 DNA is TGTGCCAGCAGCCCGGGACGAGCCTACGAGCAGTACTTC. This gives the protein CASSPGRAYEQYF.

This clonotype was detected only a few times. J is TRBJ1-5 and V is TRBV12-3 or TRBV12-4; D remains unclear. The CDR3 contains 14 residues. The germline V and J ends were trimmed by 5 bases and 0 bases, with 8 bases remaining between them. The CDR3 region has the DNA TGTGCCAGCAGTCCCGTAAATAGCAATCAGCCCCAGCATTTT. Translation gives CASSPVNSNQPQHF.

This clonotype was recorded a few times. This chain links TRBV6-2 or TRBV6-3 with TRBJ2-1; TRBD1 matches 10 bases. This CDR3 has 17 amino acids. V lost 6 bases and J lost 7; bases outside the gene matches: 15. Per germline, CDR1 MNHEY and CDR2 SVGEGT. CDR3 DNA sequence: TGTGCCAGCAGCCCTCCCTACCGGGGACAGGGGTTGAATGAGCAGTTCTTC. Translating it yields CASSPPYRGQGLNEQFF.

The chain combines TRBV4-1 with TRBJ1-5; 11 bases agree with TRBD1. After removal of 5 bases from V and 6 bases from J, the junction contained 6 bases not matched to a gene. The CDR3 has 15 amino acids. Germline CDR1 MGHRA, CDR2 YSYEKL. The CDR3 nucleotides read TGCGCCAGCAGCGCCGGACAGGGGGCATTTCAGCCCCAGCATTTT. This sequence encodes CASSAGQGAFQPQHF.

V and J are TRBV29-1 and TRBJ2-6; 7 bases fit TRBD1. Germline CDR1 reads SQVTM; CDR2 reads ANQGSEA. V dropped 4 bases and J dropped 1; count of bases not matched to a gene: 7. This CDR3 spans 16 amino acids. The CDR3 loop is CSVGPGQPSGANVLTF. The CDR3 DNA reads TGCAGCGTTGGTCCGGGACAGCCATCTGGGGCCAACGTCCTGACTTTC.

This clonotype was detected many times. This sequence joins TRBV7-8 and TRBJ2-5; D is unclear. The CDR3 consists of 14 residues. V shed 4 bases and J shed 9 bases, with 18 bases lying between them. Germline V gives CDR1 SGHVS, CDR2 FQNEAQ. The CDR3 DNA reads TGTGCCAGCAGCTCCCCGGACCCTACTTGGGCCCAGTACTTC. This codes for CASSSPDPTWAQYF.

The chain recombines TRBV10-1 with TRBJ1-4; unclear D gene. The V and J ends lost 2 bases and 8 bases respectively, with 9 bases between them. The CDR3 loop spans 13 amino acids. Germline values: CDR1 WNHNN, CDR2 SYGVQD (reference sequence). The CDR3 DNA follows: TGCGCCAGCAGTGAGGGAGGCGTCGAAAAACTGTTTTTT. Its translation: CASSEGGVEKLFF.

The chain is built from TRBV21-1 and TRBJ2-1; the listed D gene, TRBD2, was not tested against the DNA. TRBV21-1 is described as a pseudogene. The CDR3 runs to 18 residues. CDR3: CASSKVQAGTSGYNEQFF. CDR3 sequence (DNA): TGTGCCAGCAGCAAAGTACAGGCCGGGACTAGCGGGTACAATGAGCAGTTCTTC.